One sample yielded the 13 T cell receptor beta chains listed below, sequenced in a study of blood T cell repertoires in COVID-19. The method was immunoSEQ multiplex PCR; TCRdb's version includes in-frame clones alone and lacks a portion of them. The data hold some 380,000 clones, with about 87% observed a single time. The sequenced sample consisted of PBMCs or T cells enriched from blood (not recorded which). The origin of the receptors is a young man who had recovered from COVID-19.

CDR3 amino acids: CATSRGDRATEAFF. CDR3 bases: TGTGCCACCAGCAGGGGCGACAGGGCCACTGAAGCTTTCTTT. V usage is TRBV15 and J usage is TRBJ1-1; TRBD1 aligns across 7 bases. The V and J ends lost 3 bases and 4 bases, in that order; junction bases with no gene match: 5. CDR3 length equals 14 residues. Germline V gives CDR1 LNHNV, CDR2 YYDKDF (reference sequence).

The rearrangement joins TRBV19 to TRBJ1-3, with 7 bases identical to TRBD1. The germline V gene encodes CDR1 LNHDA and CDR2 SQIVND (reference sequence). Trimming at V came to 5 bases and at J to 3 bases, leaving 4 bases not matched to a gene. The CDR3 runs to 14 residues. CDR3 protein: CASSLGTVGNTIYF. CDR3 bases: TGTGCCAGTAGTCTCGGGACAGTTGGAAACACCATATATTTT.

The chain is built from TRBV5-4 and TRBJ2-4, with TRBD1 as a possible D gene (5 bases). Germline CDR1 is SGHNT and CDR2 is YYREEE (reference sequence). The CDR3 has 14 amino acids. Between the trimmed V and J ends, which lost 3 bases and 4 bases, there was a span of 11 bases. CDR3 loop: CASSSAGIKNIQYF. In nucleotides, the CDR3 is TGTGCCAGCAGCTCAGCAGGGATAAAAAACATTCAGTACTTC.

The V call is TRBV18, the J call TRBJ1-2; D gene unclear. Trimming took 11 bases from V and 0 from J, leaving 10 bases between them. CDR1 is KGHSH and CDR2 is LQKENI in the germline V gene. This CDR3 is built from 12 residues. CDR3 sequence: CAHPRANYGYTF. The CDR3 DNA reads as TGTGCCCACCCAAGAGCTAACTATGGCTACACCTTC.

This clone was counted a few times. The rearrangement links TRBV3-1 (or the pseudogene TRBV3-2) to TRBJ1-4; 7 bases fit TRBD1. The CDR3 is 16 amino acids. The ends lost 4 bases at V and 8 bases at J; junction bases unmatched: 13. Germline assignment: CDR1 LGHDT and CDR2 YNNKEL (reference sequence). As DNA, the CDR3 is TGTGCCAGCAGCCGAAGGGGACAGTCACCCGAAGAAAAACTGTTTTTT. This gives the protein CASSRRGQSPEEKLFF.

The chain couples TRBV10-3 to TRBJ2-3; 10 nucleotides agree with TRBD2. The trim removed 4 bases at V and 6 bases at J, leaving 10 bases unmatched. The CDR3 spans 16 residues. The germline V gene has CDR1 ENHRY and CDR2 SYGVKD. The CDR3 DNA is TGTGCCATCAGTGGAACTAGCGGGGAAACCCCTGATACGCAGTATTTT. Protein sequence: CAISGTSGETPDTQYF.

This rearrangement joins TRBV9 to TRBJ1-6, with D tentatively TRBD1 (5 bases). The CDR3 is made up of 10 amino acids. CDR1 SGDLS and CDR2 YYNGEE come from the germline V gene. V was shortened by 7 bases and J by 14 bases, with 10 bases between the two germline ends. DNA for the CDR3: TGTGCCAGCTCGGGGGGGGCCCTCCACTTT. Translation: CASSGGALHF.

The chain has TRBV6-2 or TRBV6-3 and TRBJ1-5; 11 bases are a match to TRBD1. Looked up from germline, CDR1 is MNHEY and CDR2 is SVGEGT. V lost 5 bases and J lost 6; bases outside the gene matches: 3. The CDR3 is 14 amino acids. CDR3 residues: CASSGQGAIQPQHF. The CDR3 nucleotides read TGTGCCAGCAGTGGACAGGGGGCGATTCAGCCCCAGCATTTT.

The chain combines TRBV7-9 with TRBJ1-3; 9 nucleotides agree with TRBD1. Germline-derived CDR1 and CDR2 are SEHNR and FQNEAQ (reference sequence). CDR3 size: 19 residues. After removal of 6 bases from V and 0 bases from J, the junction contained 15 bases not matched to a gene. CDR3 amino acids: CASSLRQGGLSSSGNTIYF. Here the CDR3 DNA reads TGTGCCAGCAGTCTTCGACAGGGGGGCCTTTCTTCCTCTGGAAACACCATATATTTT.

V is TRBV3-1 (or the pseudogene TRBV3-2) and J is TRBJ1-5; a weak D match, TRBD1 (6 bases). V was trimmed by 0 bases and J by 2 bases, leaving 17 bases between them. Per the germline V gene, CDR1 is LGHDT and CDR2 is YNNKEL (reference sequence). CDR3 size: 18 residues. For the CDR3, the DNA is TGTGCCAGCAGCCAAGACCTCAGGGGCGGGTATGGCAATCAGCCCCAGCATTTT. The encoded protein is CASSQDLRGGYGNQPQHF.

The CDR3 DNA reads TGTGCCAGCAGAGCCAGGGTTGCGAATCAGCCCCAGCATTTT. This sequence encodes CASRARVANQPQHF. The chain is built from TRBV19 and TRBJ1-5, with TRBD1 as a possible D gene (5 bases). Looked up from germline, CDR1 is LNHDA and CDR2 is SQIVND (reference sequence). Trimming removed 9 bases at V and 4 bases at J, with 16 bases between. The CDR3 loop spans 14 amino acids.

The chain's CDR3 is CASSLGTGVGSPLHF. DNA of the CDR3: TGTGCCAGCAGTTTAGGGACAGGGGTTGGTTCACCCCTCCACTTT. The rearrangement uses TRBV27 and TRBJ1-6; 10 positions agree with TRBD1. V dropped 2 bases and J dropped 9; count of bases not matched to a gene: 4. Germline V gives CDR1 MNHEY, CDR2 SMNVEV (reference sequence). This CDR3 spans 15 amino acids.

The chain employs TRBV25-1 and TRBJ2-7; 8 positions agree with TRBD1. Germline loops: CDR1 MGHDK, CDR2 SYGVNS. V lost 8 bases, J lost 3 bases, and 6 bases stayed unmatched. CDR3 size: 13 residues. The CDR3 region has the DNA TGTGCCAGCCGGCAGGGGGCTAACTACGAGCAGTACTTC. Translated: CASRQGANYEQYF.